Shown below are 22 T cell receptor beta chains from a single sample sequenced in a study of blood T cell repertoires in COVID-19. Some clones are missing from TCRdb's copy, which holds only in-frame ones; the method was immunoSEQ multiplex PCR. The table includes 75,000 or so clones, 65% to 85% detected once. Specimen: peripheral blood. Every receptor here comes from a man in his 60s with active or convalescent COVID-19.

To note about this clone: One junction end does not reproduce the germline sequence, and a read error may be involved. The V gene is TRBV19, the J gene TRBJ1-2; TRBD1 matches 11 bases. Germline assignment: CDR1 LNHDA and CDR2 SQIVND (reference sequence). The CDR3 extends over 14 amino acids. The CDR3 region has the DNA TGTGCCAGTAGGGACAGGGGGCATAACGATGGCTACACCTTC. It codes for CASRDRGHNDGYTF.

This chain connects TRBV18 to TRBJ1-6; possible D gene TRBD1, 5 bases. V shed 3 bases and J shed 6 bases, with 12 bases lying between them. The CDR3 loop spans 15 amino acids. Germline V gene lookup returns CDR1 KGHSH and CDR2 LQKENI. The CDR3 sequence: CASSPVQGSNSPLHF. The CDR3 coding sequence is TGTGCCAGCTCACCGGTTCAGGGAAGTAATTCACCCCTCCACTTT. Using reference TRBV18 and TRBJ1-6 for the parts outside the CDR3, the full variable domain is NAGVMQNPRHLVRRRGQEARLRCSPMKGHSHVYWYRQLPEEGLKFMVYLQKENIIDESGMPKERFSAEFPKEGPSILRIQQVVRGDSAAYFCASSPVQGSNSPLHFGNGTRLTVT.

This sequence joins TRBV7-9 and TRBJ1-1; 8 bases are a match to TRBD1. The ends lost 8 bases at V and 0 bases at J; junction bases unmatched: 8. CDR1 is SEHNR and CDR2 is FQNEAQ in the germline V gene (reference sequence). The CDR3 is made up of 15 amino acids. The CDR3 loop reads CASRQGAGMNTEAFF. CDR3 DNA: TGTGCCAGCCGCCAGGGGGCAGGGATGAACACTGAAGCTTTCTTT.

The rearrangement joins TRBV19 to TRBJ1-2, with a weak D call TRBD1 (5 bases). The CDR3 spans 12 residues. Germline lookup yields CDR1 LNHDA and CDR2 SQIVND (reference sequence). Trimming removed 10 bases at V and 7 bases at J, with 16 bases between. The CDR3 region has the DNA TGTGCCACCGCGAGGGGACTTCGTGGCTACACCTTC. Translation gives CATARGLRGYTF. Full variable domain (rest looked up from reference TRBV19 and TRBJ1-2): DGGITQSPKYLFRKEGQNVTLSCEQNLNHDAMYWYRQDPGQGLRLIYYSQIVNDFQKGDIAEGYSVSREKKESFPLTVTSAQKNPTAFYLCATARGLRGYTFGSGTRLTVV.

On this clone itself: The identical CDR3 is also encoded by other nucleotide sequences in the sample. The V gene is TRBV19, the J gene TRBJ2-5, with 10 bases identical to TRBD2. CDR3 length: 17 residues. In germline, CDR1 is LNHDA, CDR2 SQIVND (reference sequence). V lost 1 base, J lost 2 bases, and 7 bases stayed unmatched. CDR3 in DNA: TGTGCCAGTAGTATAGGCGCTAGCGGGGGCCCACAAGAGACCCAGTACTTC. It specifies CASSIGASGGPQETQYF. The variable domain in full, with the rest retrieved from reference TRBV19 and TRBJ2-5, is DGGITQSPKYLFRKEGQNVTLSCEQNLNHDAMYWYRQDPGQGLRLIYYSQIVNDFQKGDIAEGYSVSREKKESFPLTVTSAQKNPTAFYLCASSIGASGGPQETQYFGPGTRLLVL.

The rearrangement uses TRBV29-1 and TRBJ1-1, with TRBD1 matching 7 bases. V shed 6 bases, J shed 2 bases, and the junction held 18 bases outside the gene matches. CDR1 is SQVTM, CDR2 ANQGSEA, per germline. The CDR3 has 17 amino acids. The CDR3 region has the DNA TGCAGCGTCTACCTCCTCAACAGGGGTGGAGGAAACACTGAAGCTTTCTTT. Protein product: CSVYLLNRGGGNTEAFF.

This clone was found once. The chain employs TRBV7-6 and TRBJ2-5, with D perhaps TRBD1 (5 bases). The CDR3 contains 15 residues. CDR1 is SGHVS and CDR2 is FNYEAQ in the germline V gene. V was shortened by 4 bases and J by 7 bases, with 19 bases between the two germline ends. The CDR3 DNA reads TGTGCCAGCAGCTCAGCCGTAGGGCAGGGTGCGACCCAGTACTTC. As protein: CASSSAVGQGATQYF.

The V and J genes are TRBV4-3 and TRBJ1-3; 7 bases agree with TRBD1. Germline values: CDR1 LGHNA, CDR2 YSLEER. V lost 5 bases, J lost 0 bases, and 7 bases stayed unmatched. The CDR3 length is 16 residues. The CDR3 sequence is CASSVGQASSGNTIYF. The CDR3 DNA sequence: TGCGCCAGCAGCGTAGGACAGGCGAGCTCTGGAAACACCATATATTTT.

The chain is built from TRBV9 and TRBJ1-1; a weak D match, TRBD1 (6 bases). With 5 bases removed from V and 3 bases from J, the gap between germline ends came to 14 bases. The germline gives CDR1 SGDLS, CDR2 YYNGEE. The CDR3 runs 14 residues. CDR3 region: CASSPTHRDTEAFF. CDR3 in DNA: TGTGCCAGCAGTCCTACCCACAGGGACACTGAAGCTTTCTTT.

This chain links TRBV19 with TRBJ2-7; D possibly corresponds to TRBD1 (6 bases). Trimming cost V 7 bases and J 6 bases, with 13 bases left between them. Germline V gives CDR1 LNHDA, CDR2 SQIVND (reference sequence). This CDR3 contains 12 residues. As DNA, the CDR3 is TGTGCCAGTACCGGACAGTTGGGCGAGCAGTACTTC. Protein product: CASTGQLGEQYF.

The gene calls are TRBV11-2 and TRBJ1-5; TRBD1 matches at 11 bases. Germline lookup yields CDR1 SGHAT and CDR2 FQNNGV. This CDR3 contains 15 residues. J lost 7 bases, V lost 5 bases, and 7 bases had no gene match. CDR3 DNA: TGTGCCAGCAGCGCCGGGACAGGGGGGATCCAGCCCCAGCATTTT. This codes for CASSAGTGGIQPQHF.

The chain has TRBV6-5 and TRBJ2-1; D is uncertain. The CDR3 totals 15 residues. Between the trimmed V and J ends, which lost 8 bases and 0 bases, there was a span of 14 bases. CDR1 MNHEY and CDR2 SVGAGI come from the germline V gene. The DNA of the CDR3 is TGTGCCAGCTCCACGCGTAGCATCTCCTACAATGAGCAGTTCTTC. Its translation: CASSTRSISYNEQFF.

J is TRBJ1-4 and V is TRBV25-1; D not certain. Germline V lookup: CDR1 MGHDK, CDR2 SYGVNS. Trimming took off 6 bases at V and 4 bases at J, with 9 bases between the two ends. This CDR3 contains 13 residues. CDR3 protein: CASSVRVNEKLFF. The CDR3, as DNA: TGTGCCAGCAGCGTACGGGTTAATGAAAAACTGTTTTTT.

The chain carries TRBV6-6 and TRBJ1-1; the D gene is possibly TRBD1 (6 bases). CDR3 length equals 14 residues. With 2 bases removed from V and 6 bases from J, the gap between germline ends came to 13 bases. CDR1 and CDR2 from the germline V gene are MNHNY and SVGAGI (reference sequence). As DNA, the CDR3 is TGTGCCAGCAGTTACGCCAGGGGAGCGGCTGAAGCTTTCTTT. Translation: CASSYARGAAEAFF.

The chain is built from TRBV5-6 and TRBJ1-6, with 8 positions matching TRBD1. The germline CDR1 and CDR2 sequences are SGHDT and YYEEEE. The CDR3 runs 15 residues. V lost 1 base to trimming and J lost 10 bases; unmatched junction nucleotides: 7. CDR3 loop: CASSLFDAGGSPLHF. The CDR3 DNA reads as TGTGCCAGCAGCTTGTTTGACGCAGGGGGCTCACCCCTCCACTTT.

The chain uses TRBV6-2 or TRBV6-3 and TRBJ2-5; D is unresolved. Germline CDR1 and CDR2: MNHEY and SVGEGT. The ends were cut back, 2 bases at V and 2 bases at J, with 12 bases in the middle. The CDR3 is made up of 15 amino acids. This chain's CDR3 is CASSYDRAIQETQYF. The CDR3 DNA reads TGTGCCAGCAGTTACGATCGAGCTATACAAGAGACCCAGTACTTC.

The chain couples TRBV19 to TRBJ2-1; no firm D call. V was pared by 9 bases and J by 0 bases, with 15 bases between. The CDR3 loop spans 15 amino acids. The germline V gene encodes CDR1 LNHDA and CDR2 SQIVND (reference sequence). CDR3 sequence reads: CASLPTQFSYNEQFF. CDR3 nucleotide sequence: TGTGCCAGCCTTCCCACACAATTCTCCTACAATGAGCAGTTCTTC.

V usage is TRBV10-3 and J usage is TRBJ1-4; D unresolved. This CDR3 has 13 residues. The germline V and J ends were trimmed by 5 bases and 3 bases, with 7 bases remaining between them. The germline gives CDR1 ENHRY, CDR2 SYGVKD. CDR3 in DNA: TGTGCCATCAGTCCGGGTTCTAATGAAAAACTGTTTTTT. Protein: CAISPGSNEKLFF.

The rearrangement links TRBV7-2 to TRBJ1-5; tentative D call: TRBD1 (5 bases). Germline V gene lookup returns CDR1 SGHTA and CDR2 FQGNSA. This CDR3 is built from 14 residues. Trimming took off 5 bases at V and 5 bases at J, with 13 bases between the two ends. As DNA, the CDR3 is TGTGCCAGCAGCATACAGGCTACCCATCAGCCCCAGCATTTT. Encoded protein: CASSIQATHQPQHF. The full variable domain, rest sourced from reference TRBV7-2 and TRBJ1-5, is GAGVSQSPSNKVTEKGKDVELRCDPISGHTALYWYRQSLGQGLEFLIYFQGNSAPDKSGLPSDRFSAERTGGSVSTLTIQRTQQEDSAVYLCASSIQATHQPQHFGDGTRLSIL.

The V gene is TRBV7-3, the J gene TRBJ1-3; possibly TRBD1 for D (5 bases). Trimming removed 3 bases at V and 0 bases at J, with 6 bases between. Germline V gene lookup returns CDR1 SGHTA and CDR2 FQGTGA. This CDR3 comprises 14 residues. The CDR3 region has the DNA TGTGCCAGCAGCTTGGGGGGCTCTGGAAACACCATATATTTT. Encoded protein: CASSLGGSGNTIYF.

This clone has just one count. This chain uses TRBV19 with TRBJ1-1; the D gene is possibly TRBD1 (5 bases). V lost 0 bases and J lost 11, with 16 bases in between. This CDR3 contains 14 residues. Germline V gene data show CDR1 as LNHDA and CDR2 as SQIVND (reference sequence). CDR3 sequence: CASSIDPRQKGAFF. The CDR3 nucleotides are TGTGCCAGTAGTATAGACCCTCGACAGAAGGGGGCTTTCTTT.

Only a few counts were recorded for this clone. The rearrangement uses TRBV7-2 and TRBJ1-2, with TRBD1 matching over 8 bases. The CDR3 totals 14 residues. The V and J ends lost 8 bases and 5 bases, in that order; junction bases with no gene match: 10. Germline assignment: CDR1 SGHTA and CDR2 FQGNSA. The CDR3: CASSSSGGAYGYTF. In DNA, the CDR3 is TGTGCCAGCTCATCATCAGGGGGCGCGTATGGCTACACCTTC. Based on the CDR3 plus reference TRBV7-2 and TRBJ1-2, the full variable domain is GAGVSQSPSNKVTEKGKDVELRCDPISGHTALYWYRQSLGQGLEFLIYFQGNSAPDKSGLPSDRFSAERTGGSVSTLTIQRTQQEDSAVYLCASSSSGGAYGYTFGSGTRLTVV.